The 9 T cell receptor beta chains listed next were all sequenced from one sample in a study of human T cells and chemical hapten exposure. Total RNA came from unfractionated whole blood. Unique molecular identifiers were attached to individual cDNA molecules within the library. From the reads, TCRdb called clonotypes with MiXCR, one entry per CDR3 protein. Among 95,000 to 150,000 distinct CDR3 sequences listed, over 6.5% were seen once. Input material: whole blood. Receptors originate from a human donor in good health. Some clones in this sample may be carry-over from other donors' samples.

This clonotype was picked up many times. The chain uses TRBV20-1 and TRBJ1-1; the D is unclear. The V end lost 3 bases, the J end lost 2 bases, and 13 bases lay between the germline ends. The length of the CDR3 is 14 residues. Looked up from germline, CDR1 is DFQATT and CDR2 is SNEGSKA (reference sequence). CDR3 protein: CSASVSTGNTEAFF. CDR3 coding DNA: TGCAGTGCTAGTGTGAGTACGGGAAACACTGAAGCTTTCTTT.

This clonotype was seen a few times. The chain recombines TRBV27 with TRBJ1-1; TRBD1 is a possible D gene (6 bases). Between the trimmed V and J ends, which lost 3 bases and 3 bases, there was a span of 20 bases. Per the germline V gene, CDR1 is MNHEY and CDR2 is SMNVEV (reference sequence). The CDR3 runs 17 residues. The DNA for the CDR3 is TGTGCCAGCAGTTTTACCCAAAGTGGGGGGCATTACACTGAAGCTTTCTTT. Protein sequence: CASSFTQSGGHYTEAFF.

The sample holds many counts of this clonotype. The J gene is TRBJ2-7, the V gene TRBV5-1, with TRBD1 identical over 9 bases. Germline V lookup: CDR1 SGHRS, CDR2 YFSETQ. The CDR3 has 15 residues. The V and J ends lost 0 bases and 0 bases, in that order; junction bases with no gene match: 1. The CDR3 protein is CASSLGTGASYEQYF. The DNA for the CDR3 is TGCGCCAGCAGCTTGGGGACAGGGGCCTCCTACGAGCAGTACTTC.

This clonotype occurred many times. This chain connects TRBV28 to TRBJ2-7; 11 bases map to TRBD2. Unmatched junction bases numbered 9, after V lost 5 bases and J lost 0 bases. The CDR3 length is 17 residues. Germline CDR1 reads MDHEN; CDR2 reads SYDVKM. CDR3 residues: CASSPTRLAGSSYEQYF. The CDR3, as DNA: TGTGCCAGCAGTCCTACCCGACTAGCGGGAAGCTCCTACGAGCAGTACTTC.

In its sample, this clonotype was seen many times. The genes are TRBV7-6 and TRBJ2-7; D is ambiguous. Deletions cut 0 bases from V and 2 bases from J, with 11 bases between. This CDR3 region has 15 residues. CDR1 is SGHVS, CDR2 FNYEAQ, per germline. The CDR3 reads CASSLAASHPYEQYF. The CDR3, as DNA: TGTGCCAGCAGCTTAGCAGCTTCCCACCCCTACGAGCAGTACTTC. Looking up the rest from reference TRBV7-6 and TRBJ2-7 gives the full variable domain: GAGVSQSPRYKVTKRGQDVALRCDPISGHVSLYWYRQALGQGPEFLTYFNYEAQQDKSGLPNDRFSAERPEGSISTLTIQRTEQRDSAMYRCASSLAASHPYEQYFGPGTRLTVT.

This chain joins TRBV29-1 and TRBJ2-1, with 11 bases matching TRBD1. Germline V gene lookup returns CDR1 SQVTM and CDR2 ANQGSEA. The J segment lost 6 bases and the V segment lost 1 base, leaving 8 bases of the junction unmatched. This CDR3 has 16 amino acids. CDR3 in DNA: TGCAGCGTTGAAGGTATTGGGACAGGGGGTTCCAATGAGCAGTTCTTC. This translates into CSVEGIGTGGSNEQFF.

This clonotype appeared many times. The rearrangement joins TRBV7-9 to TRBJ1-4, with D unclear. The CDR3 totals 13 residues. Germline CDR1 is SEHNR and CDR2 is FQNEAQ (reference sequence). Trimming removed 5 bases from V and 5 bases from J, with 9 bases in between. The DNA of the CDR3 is TGTGCCAGCAGCGCCGAGCTAAATGAAAAACTGTTTTTT. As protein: CASSAELNEKLFF.

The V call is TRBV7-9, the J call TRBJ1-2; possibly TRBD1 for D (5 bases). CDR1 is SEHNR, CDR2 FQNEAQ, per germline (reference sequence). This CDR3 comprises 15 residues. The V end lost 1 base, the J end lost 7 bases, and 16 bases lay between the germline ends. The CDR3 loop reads CASSLESEGASGYTF. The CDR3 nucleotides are TGTGCCAGCAGCTTAGAGTCGGAAGGGGCCAGTGGCTACACCTTC.

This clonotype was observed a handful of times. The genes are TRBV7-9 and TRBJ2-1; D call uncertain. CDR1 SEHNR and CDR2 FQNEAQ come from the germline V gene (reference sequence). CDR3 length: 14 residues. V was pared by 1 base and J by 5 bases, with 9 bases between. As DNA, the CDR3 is TGTGCCAGCAGCTTAGTTACTGGGGACAATGAGCAGTTCTTC. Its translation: CASSLVTGDNEQFF.